This TCR beta chain was documented in a study of long-term antiretroviral therapy in people with HIV. Assay version v3.0 of immunoSEQ was used, and it was run at survey level. TCRdb's copy holds only in-frame clones and misses some; the assay was immunoSEQ multiplex PCR. The sample gives 25,000 to 30,000 clones, 82% of which show up once; approximately 15% is in the top ten. The CDR3 spans 13 residues. The germline CDR1 and CDR2 sequences are MNHEY and SVGAGI. V lost 2 bases, J lost 4 bases, and 6 bases lay in between. The chain recombines TRBV6-5 with TRBJ1-5; D unclear. The clonotype was recovered from a man aged 50-60 years with HIV. Sequencing used unsorted PBMCs, obtained 2.9 years after starting antiretroviral therapy. In DNA form, the CDR3 reads TGTGCCAGCAGTTACGCCGGAAATCAGCCCCAGCATTTT. Translation gives CASSYAGNQPQHF.